The 30 T cell receptor beta chains listed next were all sequenced from one sample in a study of T-cell memory formation after mild COVID-19. TCRdb called the 5' RACE reads again in MiXCR, with one record for every CDR3 protein. The sample contains over 450,000 distinct CDR3 sequences, just over 20% of which appear only once. Sequenced sample: PBMCs or a T cell subset sorted from them (not recorded which). These receptor sequences come from an adult woman who had mild COVID-19 (a few samples of this study predate the infection). Cell type and time point are not known.

V and J are TRBV5-1 and TRBJ1-2, with D unresolved. Trimming cost V 4 bases and J 2 bases, with 15 bases left between them. Germline V gives CDR1 SGHRS, CDR2 YFSETQ. The CDR3 totals 15 residues. CDR3 nucleotide sequence: TGCGCCAGCAGCATTGGGCCAATTATAAACTATGGCTACACCTTC. It is translated as CASSIGPIINYGYTF.

This clonotype was detected a few times. The chain carries TRBV20-1 and TRBJ2-7; a weak D match, TRBD1 (6 bases). The CDR3 has 12 residues. Germline lookup yields CDR1 DFQATT and CDR2 SNEGSKA (reference sequence). V was trimmed by 0 bases and J by 9 bases, leaving 12 bases between them. The chain's CDR3 is CSARDRSRGQYF. DNA for the CDR3: TGCAGTGCTAGAGATCGTTCCAGGGGGCAGTACTTC.

V gene TRBV20-1 combines with J gene TRBJ2-7, with a weak D call TRBD2 (5 bases). V was cut by 3 bases and J by 3 bases, with 15 bases left in between. The germline V gene encodes CDR1 DFQATT and CDR2 SNEGSKA (reference sequence). This CDR3 comprises 14 residues. CDR3 loop: CSARTLTDYYEQYF. The CDR3 DNA sequence: TGCAGTGCTAGGACCCTGACTGACTACTACGAGCAGTACTTC.

The DNA of the CDR3 is TGTGCCACCAGTGTCCCCGGGTGGGGCTACACCTTC. Translated: CATSVPGWGYTF. The V and J genes are TRBV24-1 and TRBJ1-2; unclear D gene. The CDR3 runs to 12 residues. Per germline, CDR1 KGHDR and CDR2 SFDVKD. Deletions cut 5 bases from V and 8 bases from J, with 11 bases between.

This clonotype was detected a few times. The rearrangement uses TRBV9 and TRBJ2-1; 10 bases align to TRBD2. The CDR3 extends over 18 amino acids. Germline V lookup: CDR1 SGDLS, CDR2 YYNGEE. Losses at the gene ends were 0 bases for V and 2 bases for J; bases not matched to a gene: 8. The CDR3 nucleotides are TGTGCCAGCAGCGTAGCTCCCCCGGGACTAGCGCCCTACAATGAGCAGTTCTTC. Translated, it gives CASSVAPPGLAPYNEQFF.

J is TRBJ2-3 and V is TRBV4-2; the D gene is possibly TRBD2 (5 bases). V lost 4 bases and J lost 2, with 16 bases in between. The CDR3 is 16 residues long. Germline V lookup: CDR1 LGHNA, CDR2 YNFKEQ. CDR3 in DNA: TGTGCCAGCAGCCCCGGACTCCAGGCGGACACAGATACGCAGTATTTT. This gives the protein CASSPGLQADTDTQYF.

J is TRBJ2-1 and V is TRBV6-2 or TRBV6-3; 13 nucleotides line up with TRBD2. The V gene end was trimmed by 6 bases and the J gene end by 4 bases; junction bases not matched to a gene: 21. The CDR3 consists of 21 residues. CDR1 is MNHEY and CDR2 is SVGEGT in the germline V gene. CDR3 protein: CASRGQGAILAGGPIYNEQFF. CDR3 in DNA: TGTGCCAGCAGAGGACAGGGGGCCATACTAGCGGGAGGGCCTATTTACAATGAGCAGTTCTTC.

The gene calls are TRBV12-3 or TRBV12-4 and TRBJ2-6; maybe TRBD1 (6 bases). The CDR3 spans 15 residues. The V end was cut by 6 bases, the J end by 4 bases, with 13 bases between. The CDR3 DNA reads TGTGCCAGCAGGCGTACAGGGTCCGGGGCCAACGTCCTGACTTTC. It codes for CASRRTGSGANVLTF.

This clonotype was counted only a few times. The chain joins TRBV12-3 or TRBV12-4 to TRBJ1-1; 10 bases agree with TRBD1. CDR3 size: 15 residues. V lost 3 bases and J lost 4; bases outside the gene matches: 5. CDR3 residues: CASSFRDRGVTEAFF. CDR3 coding DNA: TGTGCCAGCAGTTTTAGGGACAGGGGTGTCACTGAAGCTTTCTTT.

The table lists this clonotype with a few counts. The rearrangement links TRBV19 to TRBJ2-2; D ambiguous. V was trimmed by 3 bases and J by 6 bases, leaving 8 bases between them. This CDR3 spans 13 amino acids. The germline V gene encodes CDR1 LNHDA and CDR2 SQIVND (reference sequence). The CDR3 DNA reads TGTGCCAGTAGTATTTCAGGATCCGGGGAGCTGTTTTTT. This sequence encodes CASSISGSGELFF.

Only a few counts were recorded for this clonotype. The chain couples TRBV9 to TRBJ2-1; 12 bases align to TRBD2. The CDR3 contains 16 residues. The V gene end was trimmed by 0 bases and the J gene end by 8 bases; junction bases not matched to a gene: 6. Germline loops: CDR1 SGDLS, CDR2 YYNGEE. CDR3 residues: CASSVDLAGGVYEQFF. In DNA form, the CDR3 reads TGTGCCAGCAGCGTAGACCTAGCGGGGGGGGTATATGAGCAGTTCTTC.

This clonotype has just a few counts. J is TRBJ1-2 and V is TRBV6-2 or TRBV6-3; D might be TRBD1 (6 bases). This CDR3 is 18 amino acids long. In germline, CDR1 is MNHEY, CDR2 SVGEGT. The V gene lost 6 bases and the J gene lost 2 bases, with 25 bases spanning the gap. The CDR3 sequence: CASSPSRADRLINYGYTF. The CDR3 region has the DNA TGTGCCAGCAGCCCATCCCGAGCCGACAGGCTAATCAACTATGGCTACACCTTC.

Many counts were recorded for this clonotype. This chain uses TRBV12-3 or TRBV12-4 with TRBJ2-7, with 7 positions matching TRBD2. This CDR3 spans 14 amino acids. V lost 6 bases to trimming and J lost 4 bases; unmatched junction nucleotides: 9. The CDR3 DNA reads TGTGCCAGCAGCTCGAGCGGGGCGGAATACGAGCAGTACTTC. This translates into CASSSSGAEYEQYF.

This clonotype was observed a handful of times. The chain joins TRBV12-3 or TRBV12-4 to TRBJ1-1, with 7 bases that match TRBD1. The V and J ends lost 5 bases and 3 bases, in that order; junction bases with no gene match: 6. The CDR3 covers 14 residues. In nucleotides, the CDR3 is TGTGCCAGCAGTCGGGACAGTTATTACACTGAAGCTTTCTTT. It codes for CASSRDSYYTEAFF.

There are many counts of this clonotype. The CDR3 nucleotides read TGTGCCAGCAACCCCTGGTACGACAATGAGCAGTTCTTC. It codes for CASNPWYDNEQFF. This sequence joins TRBV6-6 and TRBJ2-1, with D hard to call. From germline, CDR1 is MNHNY and CDR2 SVGAGI (reference sequence). The CDR3 spans 13 residues. V was trimmed by 7 bases and J by 5 bases, leaving 12 bases between them.

The chain links TRBV12-3 or TRBV12-4 to TRBJ2-1, with TRBD2 matching 10 bases. The CDR3 is 17 residues long. Germline trimming cut 3 bases from V and 3 bases from J; bases unmatched to any gene: 8. This CDR3 is CASSLASGGSVYNEQFF. CDR3 bases: TGTGCCAGCAGTTTGGCTAGCGGGGGCTCTGTCTACAATGAGCAGTTCTTC.

This clonotype was detected only a few times. The gene calls are TRBV29-1 and TRBJ2-5; D not resolved. The CDR3 spans 12 residues. The germline gives CDR1 SQVTM, CDR2 ANQGSEA. V was clipped by 4 bases and J by 5 bases, with 11 bases between them. CDR3 sequence (DNA): TGCAGCGTTGTTGTGTGGCGGGAGACCCAGTACTTC. Translation: CSVVVWRETQYF.

This clonotype has more than one count but fewer than ten. The chain combines TRBV6-5 with TRBJ2-1; D remains ambiguous. Germline V gene data show CDR1 as MNHEY and CDR2 as SVGAGI. V was clipped by 6 bases and J by 10 bases, with 13 bases between them. The CDR3 has 12 amino acids. The CDR3 sequence: CASRSQVGEQFF. The CDR3 coding sequence is TGTGCCAGCAGGTCTCAAGTCGGCGAGCAGTTCTTC.

This rearrangement joins TRBV20-1 to TRBJ1-5; 8 positions agree with TRBD1. This CDR3 is 14 amino acids long. V trimming: 6 bases; J trimming: 4 bases; junction bases outside the gene matches: 8. In germline, CDR1 is DFQATT, CDR2 SNEGSKA (reference sequence). CDR3 in DNA: TGCAGTGCCGCCCCCGGACAGGGAAATCAGCCCCAGCATTTT. Protein product: CSAAPGQGNQPQHF.

The V and J genes are TRBV10-3 and TRBJ2-2; D not certain. V was clipped by 9 bases and J by 7 bases, with 15 bases between them. This CDR3 comprises 13 residues. In germline, CDR1 is ENHRY, CDR2 SYGVKD. DNA for the CDR3: TGTGCCATTTCTTCCGCCGTGGGCGGGGAGCTGTTTTTT. It translates to CAISSAVGGELFF.

This clonotype was observed many times. The chain employs TRBV12-3 or TRBV12-4 and TRBJ2-5, with a tentative D call TRBD2 (6 bases). The CDR3 is 16 amino acids. The V gene lost 5 bases and the J gene lost 5 bases, with 21 bases spanning the gap. The CDR3, as DNA: TGTGCCAGCAGTCCCTCGACAGTCTTCCGGGGGGAGACCCAGTACTTC. Its protein product is CASSPSTVFRGETQYF.

The V and J genes are TRBV7-3 and TRBJ2-4; D is possibly TRBD2 (6 bases). Trimming shortened V by 5 bases and J by 9 bases, and 14 bases separated the two germline ends. Germline lookup yields CDR1 SGHTA and CDR2 FQGTGA. The CDR3 is 13 amino acids. CDR3 DNA sequence: TGTGCCAGCAGCATCACCCCGGAGGGCATTCAGTACTTC. It codes for CASSITPEGIQYF.

This clonotype turned up a few times. The chain couples TRBV4-1 to TRBJ1-3; TRBD1 aligns across 11 bases. Trimming cost V 7 bases and J 4 bases; bases outside gene matches: 6. Per the germline V gene, CDR1 is MGHRA and CDR2 is YSYEKL. The CDR3 totals 15 residues. The CDR3 here is CASTPDRGLGNTIYF. In DNA, the CDR3 is TGCGCCAGCACCCCGGACAGGGGGCTAGGAAACACCATATATTTT.

The chain has TRBV15 and TRBJ2-7; 12 nucleotides match TRBD1. Trimming at V came to 0 bases and at J to 6 bases, leaving 6 bases not matched to a gene. Germline lookup yields CDR1 LNHNV and CDR2 YYDKDF (reference sequence). The CDR3 runs to 16 residues. The CDR3 region has the DNA TGTGCCACCAGCAGAGATCGGGGGACAGGGGGCGGCGAGCAGTACTTC. It codes for CATSRDRGTGGGEQYF.

This clonotype showed up just a few times. The chain carries TRBV6-5 and TRBJ2-3; possibly TRBD1 or TRBD2 for D (5 bases each). This CDR3 has 14 residues. Trimming left V 2 bases short and J 5 bases short, with 11 bases between. Germline CDR1 is MNHEY and CDR2 is SVGAGI. CDR3 sequence (DNA): TGTGCCAGCAGTTACAGGGGAGTGGGAGATACGCAGTATTTT. Its protein product is CASSYRGVGDTQYF.

V is TRBV15 and J is TRBJ1-1; D remains ambiguous. This CDR3 is built from 15 residues. The V gene's germline CDR1 is LNHNV and CDR2 YYDKDF (reference sequence). V was shortened by 0 bases and J by 2 bases, with 10 bases between the two germline ends. This chain's CDR3 is CATSRDRWTNTEAFF. CDR3 DNA: TGTGCCACCAGCAGAGATCGTTGGACCAACACTGAAGCTTTCTTT.

This clonotype came up a few times. The chain joins TRBV19 to TRBJ1-5, with D unclear. Trimming removed 1 base at V and 6 bases at J, with 4 bases between. Germline assignment: CDR1 LNHDA and CDR2 SQIVND (reference sequence). The CDR3 has 12 residues. CDR3: CASSIATQPQHF. CDR3 DNA: TGTGCCAGTAGTATAGCCACTCAGCCCCAGCATTTT.

The J gene is TRBJ1-4, the V gene TRBV6-2 or TRBV6-3; tentatively, D is TRBD1 (5 bases). V was cut by 4 bases and J by 5 bases, with 14 bases left in between. Germline CDR1 and CDR2: MNHEY and SVGEGT. There are 15 residues in the CDR3. As DNA, the CDR3 is TGTGCCAGCAGTTGGTTCGGGACGTCGAATGAAAAACTGTTTTTT. Translation gives CASSWFGTSNEKLFF.

The chain carries TRBV10-3 and TRBJ2-1; maybe TRBD1 (5 bases). The germline V gene encodes CDR1 ENHRY and CDR2 SYGVKD. Trimming pared 6 bases from V and 8 bases from J, leaving 11 bases between. CDR3 length equals 12 residues. The CDR3: CAIRGVQDEQFF. In DNA form, the CDR3 reads TGTGCCATCAGAGGGGTTCAGGATGAGCAGTTCTTC.

The V and J genes are TRBV7-2 and TRBJ2-4, with D perhaps matching TRBD1 (6 bases). Germline CDR1 is SGHTA and CDR2 is FQGNSA. This CDR3 contains 16 residues. Trimming shortened V by 1 base and J by 0 bases, and 10 bases separated the two germline ends. CDR3 sequence reads: CASSLEGQLAKNIQYF. CDR3 nucleotide sequence: TGTGCCAGCAGCTTAGAAGGACAGTTAGCCAAAAACATTCAGTACTTC.